The 24 T cell receptor beta chains below were found in one sample sequenced in a study of T cell repertoires in cytomegalovirus infection. TCRdb re-derived calls from the reads in MiXCR, one entry per CDR3 protein. The sample consists of approximately 910,000 distinct CDR3 sequences, approximately 30% of them appearing once. These receptors' antigens are unknown. Sequences were derived from cultured CD8+ T cells from PBMCs, sampled from culture after CMV antigen stimulation. The source of these receptors is a human donor in good health (CMV status not recorded). Some clones in this sample may be carry-over from other donors' samples.

This clonotype was counted only a few times. The chain couples TRBV5-1 to TRBJ2-7; 8 nucleotides agree with TRBD1. CDR1 is SGHRS, CDR2 YFSETQ, per germline. J was trimmed by 5 bases and V by 4 bases; bases with no gene match: 5. CDR3 length: 13 amino acids. The CDR3 sequence: CASSRKQGDEQYF. Written as DNA, the CDR3 is TGCGCCAGCAGCCGAAAACAGGGGGACGAGCAGTACTTC.

CDR3 loop: CASSLPANTGELFF. Written as DNA, the CDR3 is TGTGCCAGCAGCTTACCCGCGAACACCGGGGAGCTGTTTTTT. This sequence joins TRBV7-4 and TRBJ2-2; D not certain. Germline CDR1 reads SGHVT; CDR2 reads SQSDAQ. V was shortened by 2 bases and J by 0 bases, with 4 bases between the two germline ends. This CDR3 region has 14 residues.

The sample holds a few counts of this clonotype. The CDR3 DNA reads TGTGCCAGCAGTTTATCGAACAGGGATATGAAGACCCAGTACTTC. This encodes CASSLSNRDMKTQYF. The V gene is TRBV6-2 or TRBV6-3, the J gene TRBJ2-5, with D tentatively TRBD1 (6 bases). This CDR3 has 15 amino acids. Trimming left V 4 bases short and J 6 bases short, with 18 bases between. Germline V lookup: CDR1 MNHEY, CDR2 SVGEGT.

The chain couples TRBV12-5 to TRBJ2-5, with TRBD2 identical over 13 bases. V lost 6 bases to trimming and J lost 5 bases; unmatched junction nucleotides: 6. In germline, CDR1 is LGHNT, CDR2 FRNRAP. The CDR3 runs 15 residues. The CDR3 sequence: CASGLTSGGTETQYF. The CDR3 region has the DNA TGTGCTAGTGGCCTGACTAGCGGGGGGACGGAGACCCAGTACTTC.

The chain joins TRBV2 to TRBJ2-3; 10 positions agree with TRBD2. CDR3 length: 17 amino acids. After removal of 7 bases from V and 3 bases from J, the junction contained 13 bases not matched to a gene. The germline V gene encodes CDR1 SNHLY and CDR2 FYNNEI. The CDR3 spells CASTPPGLAGGTDTQYF. Here the CDR3 DNA reads TGTGCCAGCACCCCACCAGGGTTAGCGGGGGGTACAGATACGCAGTATTTT.

The V and J genes are TRBV4-1 and TRBJ1-3; unclear D gene. Germline CDR1 MGHRA, CDR2 YSYEKL. This CDR3 is 15 amino acids long. V was pared by 4 bases and J by 2 bases, with 12 bases between. The DNA for the CDR3 is TGCGCCAGCAGCCCTCAAATGTGGGCTGGAAACACCATATATTTT. Amino acids: CASSPQMWAGNTIYF.

The rearrangement joins TRBV5-1 to TRBJ2-3; 9 bases are shared with TRBD1. This CDR3 is 14 amino acids long. In germline, CDR1 is SGHRS, CDR2 YFSETQ. V was clipped by 4 bases and J by 2 bases; unmatched bases: 2. The CDR3 sequence: CASSGTGFTDTQYF. As DNA, the CDR3 is TGCGCCAGCAGCGGGACAGGGTTCACAGATACGCAGTATTTT. Drawing the rest from reference TRBV5-1 and TRBJ2-3, the complete variable domain is KAGVTQTPRYLIKTRGQQVTLSCSPISGHRSVSWYQQTPGQGLQFLFEYFSETQRNKGNFPGRFSGRQFSNSRSEMNVSTLELGDSALYLCASSGTGFTDTQYFGPGTRLTVL.

This chain links TRBV7-9 with TRBJ2-3, with D possibly being TRBD1 (5 bases). Germline assignment: CDR1 SEHNR and CDR2 FQNEAQ (reference sequence). The CDR3 extends over 13 amino acids. Trimming pared 0 bases from V and 6 bases from J, leaving 7 bases between. The CDR3 loop reads CASSLATEDTQYF. In nucleotides, the CDR3 is TGTGCCAGCAGCTTAGCGACAGAGGATACGCAGTATTTT.

V and J are TRBV19 and TRBJ2-5; D perhaps matches TRBD2 (7 bases). V shed 3 bases and J shed 4 bases, with 15 bases lying between them. Per germline, CDR1 LNHDA and CDR2 SQIVND (reference sequence). The CDR3 has 15 amino acids. CDR3 amino acids: CASSISRGAGETQYF. In DNA, the CDR3 is TGTGCCAGTAGTATCTCTCGGGGGGCCGGAGAGACCCAGTACTTC.

This clonotype has more than one count but fewer than ten. This chain uses TRBV9 with TRBJ2-2, with a weak D call TRBD2 (7 bases). This CDR3 region has 17 residues. Trimming shortened V by 4 bases and J by 2 bases, and 18 bases separated the two germline ends. Looked up from germline, CDR1 is SGDLS and CDR2 is YYNGEE. The CDR3 is CASSPLRGGLNTGELFF. DNA of the CDR3: TGTGCCAGCAGCCCCCTGAGGGGGGGGCTAAACACCGGGGAGCTGTTTTTT. The full variable domain, in which reference TRBV9 and TRBJ2-2 provide the parts outside the CDR3, is DSGVTQTPKHLITATGQRVTLRCSPRSGDLSVYWYQQSLDQGLQFLIQYYNGEERAKGNILERFSAQQFPDLHSELNLSSLELGDSALYFCASSPLRGGLNTGELFFGEGSRLTVL.

CDR3 sequence (DNA): TGTGCCAGCAAACTAGCGACCGAGCCCTACAATGAGCAGTTCTTC. Protein sequence: CASKLATEPYNEQFF. V usage is TRBV6-5 and J usage is TRBJ2-1; 7 bases match TRBD2. Trimming removed 7 bases from V and 2 bases from J; junction bases left unmatched: 8. Germline values: CDR1 MNHEY, CDR2 SVGAGI. The CDR3 consists of 15 residues.

Notes on this clonotype: The junction shows a germline mismatch at one end, possibly a read error. The genes are TRBV7-4 and TRBJ1-3, with TRBD1 as a possible D gene (6 bases). Germline values: CDR1 SGHVT, CDR2 SQSDAQ. The CDR3 has 19 amino acids. This CDR3 reads CASGSEQGAQGISGNAIYF. The CDR3 DNA sequence: TGTGCCAGCGGTTCGGAACAGGGCGCGCAAGGGATCTCTGGAAACGCCATATATTTT.

This clonotype was seen repeatedly, ten times or more. The CDR3 region is CASSLSGATGELFF. The CDR3 DNA reads as TGTGCCAGCAGCTTATCAGGGGCAACCGGGGAGCTGTTTTTT. The J gene is TRBJ2-2, the V gene TRBV7-6; tentative D call: TRBD1 (6 bases). Germline V lookup: CDR1 SGHVS, CDR2 FNYEAQ. The CDR3 sequence is 14 residues long. V was trimmed by 2 bases and J by 5 bases, leaving 9 bases between them.

The chain employs TRBV4-1 and TRBJ2-2; D possibly uses TRBD1 or TRBD2 (5 bases each). Germline CDR1 reads MGHRA; CDR2 reads YSYEKL. The CDR3 consists of 15 residues. Trimming took 2 bases from V and 5 from J, leaving 12 bases between them. For the CDR3, the DNA is TGCGCCAGCAGCCAATCGGGACCGGGGACCGGGGAGCTGTTTTTT. It is translated as CASSQSGPGTGELFF.

This chain uses TRBV28 with TRBJ2-3; TRBD2 matches at 11 bases. The length of the CDR3 is 16 residues. Trimming at V came to 3 bases and at J to 7 bases, leaving 9 bases not matched to a gene. In germline, CDR1 is MDHEN, CDR2 SYDVKM. The chain's CDR3 is CASSFGVAGGLNTQYF. The CDR3 DNA sequence: TGTGCCAGCAGTTTCGGAGTAGCGGGGGGGCTCAATACGCAGTATTTT.

The chain has TRBV12-3 or TRBV12-4 and TRBJ1-2; D remains unclear. The CDR3 covers 15 residues. V was clipped by 10 bases and J by 4 bases, with 22 bases between them. The CDR3 DNA sequence: TGTGCCATCTCAAAGGGCAGGCGTATCTTCTATGGCTACACCTTC. It specifies CAISKGRRIFYGYTF.

This clonotype was recorded once. The V and J genes are TRBV4-3 and TRBJ1-4, with D possibly being TRBD1 (6 bases). The CDR3 totals 16 residues. V was cut by 0 bases and J by 3 bases, with 11 bases left in between. The germline V gene encodes CDR1 LGHNA and CDR2 YSLEER. CDR3 in amino acids: CASSQDLTGSNEKLFF. In DNA, the CDR3 is TGCGCCAGCAGCCAAGACCTGACAGGATCTAATGAAAAACTGTTTTTT.

This clonotype was seen many times. The V gene is TRBV7-2, the J gene TRBJ2-7; D call uncertain. Trimming stripped 2 bases from V and 2 bases from J, with 4 bases between. Germline V CDR1 and CDR2: SGHTA, FQGNSA. The CDR3 contains 12 residues. The CDR3, as DNA: TGTGCCAGCAGCTTACCCCCCTACGAGCAGTACTTC. Translating gives CASSLPPYEQYF.

The V gene is TRBV7-8, the J gene TRBJ2-4, with TRBD2 identical over 10 bases. Looked up from germline, CDR1 is SGHVS and CDR2 is FQNEAQ. Losses at the gene ends were 5 bases for V and 0 bases for J; bases not matched to a gene: 13. The CDR3 runs to 19 residues. The CDR3 region has the DNA TGTGCCAGCAGCCCCAGTGGAGCGGGGGGGCCTGGAGCCAAAAACATTCAGTACTTC. Translating it yields CASSPSGAGGPGAKNIQYF.

In its sample, this clonotype was seen many times. The chain employs TRBV7-8 and TRBJ2-7; 7 positions match TRBD1. This CDR3 is 14 amino acids long. V lost 1 base and J lost 7; bases outside the gene matches: 7. Germline V gives CDR1 SGHVS, CDR2 FQNEAQ. The CDR3 bases are TGTGCCAGCAGCTTAGGGGACAGAGCCCTTGAGCAGTACTTC. As protein: CASSLGDRALEQYF.

This clonotype was observed at least ten times. The chain is built from TRBV7-9 and TRBJ2-1, with TRBD2 identical over 10 bases. The V gene end was trimmed by 4 bases and the J gene end by 1 base; junction bases not matched to a gene: 7. The CDR3 consists of 17 residues. Germline V gene sequence: CDR1 SEHNR, CDR2 FQNEAQ (reference sequence). The DNA for the CDR3 is TGTGCCAGCAGCTCCTATAGCGGGGGGATTTCCTACAATGAGCAGTTCTTC. This encodes CASSSYSGGISYNEQFF.

The table lists this clonotype with a count of one. The rearrangement joins TRBV6-5 to TRBJ1-5; a possible D gene is TRBD1 (5 bases). The CDR3 loop spans 15 amino acids. Trimming took 0 bases from V and 3 from J, leaving 9 bases between them. The V gene's germline CDR1 is MNHEY and CDR2 SVGAGI. The CDR3 loop reads CASSYSSGTNQPQHF. CDR3 nucleotide sequence: TGTGCCAGCAGTTACTCATCAGGGACCAATCAGCCCCAGCATTTT.

The sample holds many counts of this clonotype. The chain has TRBV7-2 and TRBJ2-3; 8 bases match TRBD2. Germline V gives CDR1 SGHTA, CDR2 FQGNSA. The CDR3 is 15 residues long. With V trimmed by 3 bases and J by 0 bases, 2 bases remained unmatched. CDR3 nucleotides: TGTGCCAGCAGCTTTAGCGGGGCTAGCACAGATACGCAGTATTTT. Translated, it gives CASSFSGASTDTQYF.

The chain carries TRBV7-9 and TRBJ2-1; TRBD1 or TRBD2 may be the D gene (6 bases each). CDR3 size: 16 residues. Germline CDR1 SEHNR, CDR2 FQNEAQ (reference sequence). V lost 5 bases to trimming and J lost 8 bases, with 22 bases between them. In nucleotides, the CDR3 is TGTGCCAGCAGCCCCTCGGGGGCTTCGGGCCTCGATGAGCAGTTCTTC. It codes for CASSPSGASGLDEQFF.